The entry below gives a single T cell receptor (beta chain) sequence along with its context. The data were obtained in a study of control samples from healthy donors and cancer patients. TCRdb's copy holds only in-frame clones and misses some; the assay was immunoSEQ multiplex PCR. The sample lists about 84,000 clones, around 80% occurring once. Germline values: CDR1 MRHNA, CDR2 SNTAGT. This CDR3 comprises 14 residues. After removal of 6 bases from V and 4 bases from J, the junction contained 7 bases not matched to a gene. The V gene is TRBV6-4, the J gene TRBJ1-2; 8 bases agree with TRBD1. The sequence was collected from a man aged 60 to 69 with head and neck cancer. The sample was PBMCs. CDR3 loop: CASSQQGGSYGYTF. CDR3 DNA: TGTGCCAGCAGCCAACAGGGGGGTAGCTATGGCTACACCTTC.